The 21 T cell receptor beta chains below were found in one sample sequenced in a study of post-analysis software for immune sequencing data. Study observations and caveats: Controls showed lower frequencies than patients for several TRBV segments, and TRBV5-6, TRBV5-1 and TRBV20-1 were among these.

Prepared TCR beta cDNA libraries contained unique molecular identifiers. TCRdb reprocessed the PCR reads via MiXCR and lists one record per CDR3 protein. The sample consists of around 710,000 distinct CDR3 sequences, about half of them appearing once. For these receptors, no antigen is known. Source material: blood. The receptors come from a girl under 18 with multiple sclerosis.

DNA for the CDR3: TGTGCCAGCAGTTCGACCGGGACTAGCGTCGAGCAGTACTTC. Translating gives CASSSTGTSVEQYF. This rearrangement joins TRBV12-3 or TRBV12-4 to TRBJ2-7, with TRBD2 matching 10 bases. This CDR3 spans 14 amino acids. After removal of 4 bases from V and 6 bases from J, the junction contained 6 bases not matched to a gene.

The sample holds a few counts of this clonotype. J is TRBJ1-2 and V is TRBV29-1; TRBD1 agrees at 8 bases. Germline loops: CDR1 SQVTM, CDR2 ANQGSEA. This CDR3 is built from 14 residues. V shed 6 bases, J shed 3 bases, and the junction held 9 bases outside the gene matches. DNA for the CDR3: TGCAGCGTCCTAGGACAGGGCCGGGACTATGGCTACACCTTC. Translating gives CSVLGQGRDYGYTF.

The chain couples TRBV30 to TRBJ2-1; TRBD2 matches 10 bases. Germline CDR1 reads GTSNPN; CDR2 reads SVGIG (reference sequence). This CDR3 is built from 15 residues. Trimming cost V 0 bases and J 8 bases; bases outside gene matches: 7. This CDR3 reads CAWSVGASGSDEQFF. CDR3 nucleotide sequence: TGTGCCTGGAGTGTTGGGGCTAGCGGGAGTGATGAGCAGTTCTTC.

This clonotype was detected only a few times. The V call is TRBV7-3, the J call TRBJ2-3; possibly TRBD1 or TRBD2 for D (5 bases each). CDR3 length: 16 amino acids. Trimming cost V 5 bases and J 2 bases, with 17 bases left between them. Germline assignment: CDR1 SGHTA and CDR2 FQGTGA. The CDR3 loop is CASSVPNGTPTDTQYF. In nucleotides, the CDR3 is TGTGCCAGCAGCGTCCCTAACGGGACGCCCACAGATACGCAGTATTTT. Filled out from reference TRBV7-3 and TRBJ2-3, the complete variable domain reads GAGVSQTPSNKVTEKGKYVELRCDPISGHTALYWYRQSLGQGPEFLIYFQGTGAADDSGLPNDRFFAVRPEGSVSTLKIQRTERGDSAVYLCASSVPNGTPTDTQYFGPGTRLTVL.

This CDR3 is CASTLGPGGASGYTF. The DNA of the CDR3 is TGTGCCAGCACCCTTGGGCCAGGGGGCGCCTCTGGCTACACCTTC. The chain uses TRBV12-3 or TRBV12-4 and TRBJ1-2, with TRBD1 identical over 8 bases. The ends lost 7 bases at V and 7 bases at J; junction bases unmatched: 14. This CDR3 is built from 15 residues.

This clonotype came up once. The chain uses TRBV14 and TRBJ1-6; D call uncertain. This CDR3 spans 14 amino acids. The germline gives CDR1 SGHDN, CDR2 FVKESK. V lost 0 bases and J lost 7, with 7 bases in between. In nucleotides, the CDR3 is TGTGCCAGCAGCCAAGAGACGGCGAATTCACCCCTCCACTTT. It specifies CASSQETANSPLHF.

The V call is TRBV20-1, the J call TRBJ2-5; no clear D. The end of the DNA aligns better with TRBJ2-7, so the J call may be wrong. Germline V lookup: CDR1 DFQATT, CDR2 SNEGSKA (reference sequence). The CDR3 spans 13 residues. DNA of the CDR3: TGCAGTGCTCACCCCTTTAGGGCCTCCGAGCAGTACTTC. This gives the protein CSAHPFRASEQYF.

There are many counts of this clonotype. The gene calls are TRBV6-5 and TRBJ2-7; D gene unclear. This CDR3 is 14 amino acids long. Per germline, CDR1 MNHEY and CDR2 SVGAGI. Trimming took off 5 bases at V and 0 bases at J, with 11 bases between the two ends. CDR3 protein: CASSRTASSYEQYF. CDR3 DNA: TGTGCCAGCAGTCGGACCGCAAGCTCCTACGAGCAGTACTTC.

The rearrangement joins TRBV19 to TRBJ1-5, with D unresolved. The CDR3 runs 13 residues. With 4 bases removed from V and 1 base from J, the gap between germline ends came to 5 bases. Per the germline V gene, CDR1 is LNHDA and CDR2 is SQIVND (reference sequence). The CDR3: CASSTHSNQPQHF. The DNA for the CDR3 is TGTGCCAGTAGTACCCACAGCAATCAGCCCCAGCATTTT.

This chain uses TRBV7-2 with TRBJ1-2, with 8 positions matching TRBD1. Germline V gene data show CDR1 as SGHTA and CDR2 as FQGNSA. The CDR3 consists of 15 residues. V lost 5 bases, J lost 4 bases, and 9 bases stayed unmatched. CDR3 protein: CASSTRQGSGYGYTF. The CDR3, as DNA: TGTGCCAGCAGCACACGACAGGGGTCGGGCTATGGCTACACCTTC.

The V call is TRBV12-3 or TRBV12-4, the J call TRBJ2-7; perhaps TRBD1 as D (5 bases). The CDR3 has 14 amino acids. Trimming removed 0 bases from V and 10 bases from J, with 16 bases in between. The CDR3 spells CASSLAGPSSAQYF. CDR3 DNA: TGTGCCAGCAGTTTAGCGGGGCCGAGTTCGGCCCAGTACTTC.

V and J are TRBV29-1 and TRBJ1-2, with 10 bases matching TRBD1. The junction had 3 bases not matched to a gene; V was cut back by 6 bases and J by 2 bases. The CDR3 runs to 13 residues. The germline V gene encodes CDR1 SQVTM and CDR2 ANQGSEA. The CDR3 nucleotides read TGCAGCGTGGGGACAGGGGCGAACTATGGCTACACCTTC. This codes for CSVGTGANYGYTF.

A few counts support this clonotype. The CDR3 DNA reads TGTGCCAGCAGCTTATACGGGCAGGGGGTCTACGAGCAGTACTTC. Amino acids: CASSLYGQGVYEQYF. This chain uses TRBV7-2 with TRBJ2-7, with 7 bases lining up with TRBD1. J was trimmed by 3 bases and V by 2 bases; bases with no gene match: 7. The CDR3 sequence is 15 residues long. Per germline, CDR1 SGHTA and CDR2 FQGNSA.

The chain couples TRBV20-1 to TRBJ1-1; TRBD1 might be the D (5 bases). The CDR3 has 13 residues. Germline assignment: CDR1 DFQATT and CDR2 SNEGSKA (reference sequence). The ends were cut back, 6 bases at V and 3 bases at J, with 14 bases in the middle. The CDR3 reads CSARTGMDTEAFF. DNA for the CDR3: TGCAGTGCAAGAACAGGTATGGACACTGAAGCTTTCTTT.

The genes are TRBV10-3 and TRBJ2-1; TRBD2 matches at 12 bases. There are 16 residues in the CDR3. Trimming at V came to 6 bases and at J to 7 bases, leaving 10 bases not matched to a gene. Germline V gives CDR1 ENHRY, CDR2 SYGVKD. CDR3 loop: CAISPGLAGVSNEQFF. DNA for the CDR3: TGTGCCATCAGCCCGGGACTAGCGGGTGTTAGTAATGAGCAGTTCTTC.

This clonotype was picked up a small number of times. The V and J genes are TRBV4-1 and TRBJ1-5; the match to TRBD1 covers 10 bases. CDR1 MGHRA and CDR2 YSYEKL come from the germline V gene. The CDR3 covers 15 residues. V was clipped by 3 bases and J by 4 bases; unmatched bases: 3. CDR3 amino acids: CASSHGTGANQPQHF. CDR3 sequence (DNA): TGCGCCAGCAGCCACGGGACAGGGGCAAATCAGCCCCAGCATTTT.

The V and J genes are TRBV20-1 and TRBJ2-1, with D uncertain. The CDR3 is made up of 15 amino acids. Germline values: CDR1 DFQATT, CDR2 SNEGSKA (reference sequence). Trimming took off 1 base at V and 0 bases at J, with 10 bases between the two ends. The CDR3, as DNA: TGCAGTGCTAGAGGCAGGATGAGCTCCTACAATGAGCAGTTCTTC. Protein sequence: CSARGRMSSYNEQFF.

The chain joins TRBV7-2 to TRBJ1-1; D is uncertain. The length of the CDR3 is 14 residues. Germline lookup yields CDR1 SGHTA and CDR2 FQGNSA. Trimming cost V 2 bases and J 3 bases, with 10 bases left between them. CDR3 bases: TGTGCCAGCAGCTTACAGGCGTCCGACACTGAAGCTTTCTTT. Residues: CASSLQASDTEAFF.

This chain links TRBV29-1 with TRBJ2-7; D not resolved. CDR1 SQVTM and CDR2 ANQGSEA come from the germline V gene. The CDR3 is 12 residues long. V was cut by 5 bases and J by 4 bases, with 12 bases left in between. The chain's CDR3 is CSVQGWSYEQYF. The CDR3, as DNA: TGCAGCGTTCAAGGCTGGAGTTACGAGCAGTACTTC.

This clonotype was recorded a few times. V and J are TRBV15 and TRBJ1-5; 9 nucleotides align to TRBD1. The CDR3 is made up of 13 amino acids. V was pared by 7 bases and J by 6 bases, with 4 bases of the junction left unmatched. In germline, CDR1 is LNHNV, CDR2 YYDKDF (reference sequence). CDR3 loop: CATTTDRGQPQHF. The CDR3 bases are TGTGCCACCACCACGGACAGGGGTCAGCCCCAGCATTTT.

This clonotype was seen a few times. The germline gene is not matched at one end of the junction; a read error may be the cause. The gene calls are TRBV7-2 and TRBJ1-2; no clear D. CDR1 SGHTA and CDR2 FQGNSA come from the germline V gene. This CDR3 has 15 amino acids. CDR3 amino acids: CASSLQAEGPYGYTF. In DNA, the CDR3 is TGTGCCAGCAGCTTACAGGCAGAAGGCCCCTATGGTTACACCTTC.